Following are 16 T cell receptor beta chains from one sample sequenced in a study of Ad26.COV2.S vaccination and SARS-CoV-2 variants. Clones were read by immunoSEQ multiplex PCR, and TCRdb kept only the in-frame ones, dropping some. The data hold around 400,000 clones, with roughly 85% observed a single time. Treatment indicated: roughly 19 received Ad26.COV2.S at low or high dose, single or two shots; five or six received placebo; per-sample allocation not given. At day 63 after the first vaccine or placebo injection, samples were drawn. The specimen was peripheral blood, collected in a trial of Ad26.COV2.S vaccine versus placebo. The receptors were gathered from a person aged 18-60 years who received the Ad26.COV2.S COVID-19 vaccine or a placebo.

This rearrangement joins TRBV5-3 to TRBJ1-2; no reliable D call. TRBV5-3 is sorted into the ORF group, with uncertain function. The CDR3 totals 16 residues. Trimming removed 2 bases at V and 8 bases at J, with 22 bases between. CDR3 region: CARSLGSLTPYGGYTF. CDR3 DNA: TGTGCCAGAAGCTTAGGGTCCTTAACACCATATGGGGGCTACACCTTC.

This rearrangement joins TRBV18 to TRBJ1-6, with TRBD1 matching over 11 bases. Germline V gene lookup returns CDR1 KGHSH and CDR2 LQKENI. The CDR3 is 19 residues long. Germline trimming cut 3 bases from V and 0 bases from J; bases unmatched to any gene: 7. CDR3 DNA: TGTGCCAGCTCACCGGGACAGGGGGACCCGAGCTCCTATAATTCACCCCTCCACTTT. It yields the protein CASSPGQGDPSSYNSPLHF.

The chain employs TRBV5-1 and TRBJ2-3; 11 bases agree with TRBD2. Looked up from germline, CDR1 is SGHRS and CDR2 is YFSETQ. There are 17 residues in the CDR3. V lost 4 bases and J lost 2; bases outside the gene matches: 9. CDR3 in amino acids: CASSLVGTSGLTDTQYF. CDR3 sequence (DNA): TGCGCCAGCAGCCTAGTGGGGACTAGCGGACTCACAGATACGCAGTATTTT.

CDR3 residues: CATSRPPGGNTEAFF. As DNA, the CDR3 is TGTGCCACCAGCAGGCCCCCGGGGGGCAACACTGAAGCTTTCTTT. This chain joins TRBV15 and TRBJ1-1, with D possibly being TRBD1 (6 bases). CDR1 LNHNV and CDR2 YYDKDF come from the germline V gene (reference sequence). CDR3 size: 15 residues. V lost 3 bases and J lost 2, with 13 bases in between.

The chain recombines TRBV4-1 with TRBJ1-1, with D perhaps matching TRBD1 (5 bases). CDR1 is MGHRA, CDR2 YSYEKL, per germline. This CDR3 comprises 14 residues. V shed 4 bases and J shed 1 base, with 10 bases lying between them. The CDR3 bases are TGCGCCAGCAGCCTCCGGACAAAGAACACTGAAGCTTTCTTT. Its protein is CASSLRTKNTEAFF.

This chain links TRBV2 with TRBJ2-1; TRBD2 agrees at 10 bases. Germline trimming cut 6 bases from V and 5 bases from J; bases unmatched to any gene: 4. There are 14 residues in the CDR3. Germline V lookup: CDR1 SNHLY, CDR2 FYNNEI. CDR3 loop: CASRRTSGDNEQFF. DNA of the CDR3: TGTGCCAGCAGGAGGACTAGCGGCGACAATGAGCAGTTCTTC.

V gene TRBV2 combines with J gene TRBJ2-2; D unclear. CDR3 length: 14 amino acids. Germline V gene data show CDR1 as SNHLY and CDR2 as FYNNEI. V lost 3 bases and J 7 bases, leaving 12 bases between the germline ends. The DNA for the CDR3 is TGTGCCAGCAGTGAGGACCGGTACGGCGGGGAGCTGTTTTTT. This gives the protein CASSEDRYGGELFF.

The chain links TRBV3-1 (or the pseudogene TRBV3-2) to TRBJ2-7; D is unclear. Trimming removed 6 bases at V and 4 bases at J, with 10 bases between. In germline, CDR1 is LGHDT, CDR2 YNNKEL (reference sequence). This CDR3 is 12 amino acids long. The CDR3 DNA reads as TGTGCCAGCAGGCCAACCTTTTACGAGCAGTACTTC. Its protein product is CASRPTFYEQYF.

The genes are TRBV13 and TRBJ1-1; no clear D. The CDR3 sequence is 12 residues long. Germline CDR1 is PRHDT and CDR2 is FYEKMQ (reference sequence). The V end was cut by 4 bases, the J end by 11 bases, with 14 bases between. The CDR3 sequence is CASSYAGPRAFF. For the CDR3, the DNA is TGTGCCAGCAGCTACGCTGGACCGAGGGCTTTCTTT. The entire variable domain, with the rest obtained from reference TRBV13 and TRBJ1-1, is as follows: AAGVIQSPRHLIKEKRETATLKCYPIPRHDTVYWYQQGPGQDPQFLISFYEKMQSDKGSIPDRFSAQQFSDYHSELNMSSLELGDSALYFCASSYAGPRAFFGQGTRLTVV.

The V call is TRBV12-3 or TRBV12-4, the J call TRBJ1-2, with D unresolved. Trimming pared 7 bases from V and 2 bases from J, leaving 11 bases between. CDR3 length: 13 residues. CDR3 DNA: TGTGCCAGCACCCTACTCATGAACTATGGCTACACCTTC. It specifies CASTLLMNYGYTF.

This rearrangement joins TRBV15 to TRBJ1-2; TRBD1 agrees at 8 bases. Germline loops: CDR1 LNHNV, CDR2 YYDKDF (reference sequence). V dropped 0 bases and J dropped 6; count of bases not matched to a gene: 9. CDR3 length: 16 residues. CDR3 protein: CATSRDMAGGSHGYTF. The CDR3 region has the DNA TGTGCCACCAGCAGAGATATGGCAGGGGGCTCCCATGGCTACACCTTC. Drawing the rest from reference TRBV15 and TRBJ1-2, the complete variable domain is DAMVIQNPRYQVTQFGKPVTLSCSQTLNHNVMYWYQQKSSQAPKLLFHYYDKDFNNEADTPDNFQSRRPNTSFCFLDIRSPGLGDTAMYLCATSRDMAGGSHGYTFGSGTRLTVV.

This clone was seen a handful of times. CDR3 nucleotides: TGTGCCAGCAGCGTAACTGGGACAACCAATCAGCCCCAGCATTTT. Residues: CASSVTGTTNQPQHF. J is TRBJ1-5 and V is TRBV9; weak D call: TRBD1 (6 bases). This CDR3 has 15 amino acids. CDR1 and CDR2 (germline): SGDLS, YYNGEE. Trimming removed 1 base from V and 3 bases from J, with 11 bases in between.

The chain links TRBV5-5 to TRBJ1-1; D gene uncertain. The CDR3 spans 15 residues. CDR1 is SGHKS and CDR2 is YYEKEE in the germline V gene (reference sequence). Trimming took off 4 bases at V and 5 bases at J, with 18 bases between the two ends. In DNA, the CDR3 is TGTGCCAGCAGCCCCACGAATCCCCCGGTAACTGAAGCTTTCTTT. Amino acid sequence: CASSPTNPPVTEAFF.

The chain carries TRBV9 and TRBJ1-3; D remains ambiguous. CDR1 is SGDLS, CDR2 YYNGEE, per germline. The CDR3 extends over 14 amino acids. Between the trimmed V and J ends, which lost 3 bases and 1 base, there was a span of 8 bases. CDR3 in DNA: TGTGCCAGCAGCGCCCCCGGATCTGGAAACACCATATATTTT. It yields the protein CASSAPGSGNTIYF. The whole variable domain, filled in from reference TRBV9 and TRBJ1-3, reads DSGVTQTPKHLITATGQRVTLRCSPRSGDLSVYWYQQSLDQGLQFLIQYYNGEERAKGNILERFSAQQFPDLHSELNLSSLELGDSALYFCASSAPGSGNTIYFGEGSWLTVV.

The CDR3 DNA reads TGTGCCAGCAGTTATCTGGCGGTAAACACTGAAGCTTTCTTT. Encoded protein: CASSYLAVNTEAFF. The J gene is TRBJ1-1, the V gene TRBV6-5; D is undetermined. The CDR3 totals 14 residues. Trimming pared 3 bases from V and 2 bases from J, leaving 10 bases between. Germline values: CDR1 MNHEY, CDR2 SVGAGI.

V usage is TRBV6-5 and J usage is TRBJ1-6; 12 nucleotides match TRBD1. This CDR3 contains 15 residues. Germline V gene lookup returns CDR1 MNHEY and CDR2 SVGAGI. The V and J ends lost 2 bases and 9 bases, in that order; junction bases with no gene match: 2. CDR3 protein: CASSYEGQGASPLHF. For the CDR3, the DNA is TGTGCCAGCAGTTACGAGGGACAGGGGGCTTCACCCCTCCACTTT.